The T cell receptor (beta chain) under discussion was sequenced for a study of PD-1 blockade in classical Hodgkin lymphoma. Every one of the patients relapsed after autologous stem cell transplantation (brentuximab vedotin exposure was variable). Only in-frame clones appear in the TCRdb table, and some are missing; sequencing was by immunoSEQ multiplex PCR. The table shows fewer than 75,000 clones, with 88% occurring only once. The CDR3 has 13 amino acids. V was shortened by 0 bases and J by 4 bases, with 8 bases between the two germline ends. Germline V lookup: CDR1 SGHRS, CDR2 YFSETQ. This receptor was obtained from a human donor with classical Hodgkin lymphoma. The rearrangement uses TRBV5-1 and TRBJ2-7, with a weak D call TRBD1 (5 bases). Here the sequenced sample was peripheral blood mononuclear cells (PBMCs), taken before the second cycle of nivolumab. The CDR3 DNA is TGCGCCAGCAGCTTGGGCAGGGCGTACGAGCAGTACTTC. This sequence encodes CASSLGRAYEQYF.